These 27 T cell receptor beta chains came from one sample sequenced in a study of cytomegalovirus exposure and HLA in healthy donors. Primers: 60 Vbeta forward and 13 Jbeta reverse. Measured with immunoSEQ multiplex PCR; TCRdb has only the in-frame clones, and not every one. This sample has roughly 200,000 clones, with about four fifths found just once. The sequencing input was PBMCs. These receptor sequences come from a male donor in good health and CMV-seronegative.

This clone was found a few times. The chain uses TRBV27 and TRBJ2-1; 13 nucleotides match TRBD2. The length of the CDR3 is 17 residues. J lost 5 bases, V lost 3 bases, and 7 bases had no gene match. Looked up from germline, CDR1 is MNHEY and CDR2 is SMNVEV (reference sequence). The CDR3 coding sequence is TGTGCCAGCAGTTTGACCCTGGGACTAGCGGGAAACAATGAGCAGTTCTTC. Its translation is CASSLTLGLAGNNEQFF.

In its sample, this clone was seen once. CDR3 region: CASSLSYTYNEQFF. The CDR3 nucleotides are TGTGCCAGCAGCTTATCGTATACCTACAATGAGCAGTTCTTC. The chain employs TRBV7-9 and TRBJ2-1; D unclear. Trimming took off 2 bases at V and 2 bases at J, with 7 bases between the two ends. The germline CDR1 and CDR2 sequences are SEHNR and FQNEAQ (reference sequence). This CDR3 is 14 amino acids long.

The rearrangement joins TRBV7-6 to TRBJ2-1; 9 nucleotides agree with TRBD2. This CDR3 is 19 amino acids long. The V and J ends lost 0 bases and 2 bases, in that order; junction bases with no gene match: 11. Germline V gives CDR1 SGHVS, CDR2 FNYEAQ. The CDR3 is CASSLAGVASGGPYNEQFF. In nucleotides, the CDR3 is TGTGCCAGCAGCTTAGCGGGGGTCGCGAGCGGGGGGCCCTACAATGAGCAGTTCTTC.

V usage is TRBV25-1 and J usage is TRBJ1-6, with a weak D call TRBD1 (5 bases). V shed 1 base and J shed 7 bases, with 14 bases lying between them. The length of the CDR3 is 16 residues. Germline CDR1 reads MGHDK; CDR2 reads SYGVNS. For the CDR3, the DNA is TGTGCCAGCAGTGAATTTGCAGGGCAGAGGAATTCACCCCTCCACTTT. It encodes CASSEFAGQRNSPLHF. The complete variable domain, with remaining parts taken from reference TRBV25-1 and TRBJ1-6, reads EADIYQTPRYLVIGTGKKITLECSQTMGHDKMYWYQQDPGMELHLIHYSYGVNSTEKGDLSSESTVSRIRTEHFPLTLESARPSHTSQYLCASSEFAGQRNSPLHFGNGTRLTVT.

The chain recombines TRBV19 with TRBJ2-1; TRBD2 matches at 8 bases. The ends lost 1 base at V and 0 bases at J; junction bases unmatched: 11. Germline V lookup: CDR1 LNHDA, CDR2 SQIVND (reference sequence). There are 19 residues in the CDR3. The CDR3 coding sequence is TGTGCCAGTAGTATAGTCCTAGCGGGCACCCGGGTCTCCTACAATGAGCAGTTCTTC. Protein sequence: CASSIVLAGTRVSYNEQFF. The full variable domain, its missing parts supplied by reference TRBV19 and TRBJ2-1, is DGGITQSPKYLFRKEGQNVTLSCEQNLNHDAMYWYRQDPGQGLRLIYYSQIVNDFQKGDIAEGYSVSREKKESFPLTVTSAQKNPTAFYLCASSIVLAGTRVSYNEQFFGPGTRLTVL.

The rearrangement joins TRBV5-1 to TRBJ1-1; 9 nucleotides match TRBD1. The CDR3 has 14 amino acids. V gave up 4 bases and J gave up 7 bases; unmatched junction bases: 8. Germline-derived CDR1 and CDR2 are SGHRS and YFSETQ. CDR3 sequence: CASSQLQGQGEAFF. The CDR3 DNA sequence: TGCGCCAGCAGCCAGCTACAGGGACAGGGTGAAGCTTTCTTT. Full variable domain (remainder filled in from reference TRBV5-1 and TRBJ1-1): KAGVTQTPRYLIKTRGQQVTLSCSPISGHRSVSWYQQTPGQGLQFLFEYFSETQRNKGNFPGRFSGRQFSNSRSEMNVSTLELGDSALYLCASSQLQGQGEAFFGQGTRLTVV.

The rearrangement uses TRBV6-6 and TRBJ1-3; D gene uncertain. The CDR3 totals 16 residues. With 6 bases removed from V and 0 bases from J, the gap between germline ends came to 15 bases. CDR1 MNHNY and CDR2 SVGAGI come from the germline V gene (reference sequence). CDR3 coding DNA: TGTGCCAGCAGAATGACACCTACCAACTCTGGAAACACCATATATTTT. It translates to CASRMTPTNSGNTIYF.

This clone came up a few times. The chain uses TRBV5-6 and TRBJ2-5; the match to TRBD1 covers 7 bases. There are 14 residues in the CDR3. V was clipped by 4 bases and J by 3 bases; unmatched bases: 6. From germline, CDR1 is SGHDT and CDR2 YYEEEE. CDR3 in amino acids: CASSPGTEKETQYF. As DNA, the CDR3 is TGTGCCAGCAGCCCCGGGACAGAAAAAGAGACCCAGTACTTC.

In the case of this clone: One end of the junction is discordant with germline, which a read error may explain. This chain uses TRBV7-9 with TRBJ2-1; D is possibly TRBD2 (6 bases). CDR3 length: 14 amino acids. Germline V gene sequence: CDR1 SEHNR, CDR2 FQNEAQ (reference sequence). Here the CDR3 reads CSSSLGGANNEQFF. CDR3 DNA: TGTTCCAGCAGCTTGGGGGGAGCGAACAATGAGCAGTTCTTC.

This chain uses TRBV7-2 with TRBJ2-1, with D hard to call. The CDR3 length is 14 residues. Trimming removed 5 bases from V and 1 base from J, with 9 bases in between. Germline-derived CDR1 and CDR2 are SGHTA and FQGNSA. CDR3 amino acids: CASSPSESYNEQFF. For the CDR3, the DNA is TGTGCCAGCAGCCCGAGCGAGTCCTACAATGAGCAGTTCTTC. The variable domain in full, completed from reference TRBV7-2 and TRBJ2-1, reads GAGVSQSPSNKVTEKGKDVELRCDPISGHTALYWYRQSLGQGLEFLIYFQGNSAPDKSGLPSDRFSAERTGGSVSTLTIQRTQQEDSAVYLCASSPSESYNEQFFGPGTRLTVL.

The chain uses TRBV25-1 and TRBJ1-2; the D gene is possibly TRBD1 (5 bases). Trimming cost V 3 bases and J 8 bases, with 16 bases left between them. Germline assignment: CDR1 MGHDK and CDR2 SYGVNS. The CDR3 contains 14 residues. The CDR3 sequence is CASSDDGVQGGYTF. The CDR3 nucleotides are TGTGCCAGCAGTGATGATGGGGTTCAGGGAGGCTACACCTTC.

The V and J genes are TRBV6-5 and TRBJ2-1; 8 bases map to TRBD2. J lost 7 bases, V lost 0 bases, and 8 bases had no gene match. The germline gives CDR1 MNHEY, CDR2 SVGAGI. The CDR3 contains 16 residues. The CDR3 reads CASSYSLAGTGNEQFF. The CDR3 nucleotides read TGTGCCAGCAGTTACTCGCTAGCGGGTACAGGAAATGAGCAGTTCTTC.

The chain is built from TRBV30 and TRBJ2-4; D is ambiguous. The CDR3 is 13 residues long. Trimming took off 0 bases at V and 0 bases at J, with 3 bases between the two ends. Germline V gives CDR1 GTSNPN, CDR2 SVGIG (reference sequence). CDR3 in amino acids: CAWSVAAKNIQYF. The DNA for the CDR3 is TGTGCCTGGAGTGTAGCAGCCAAAAACATTCAGTACTTC.

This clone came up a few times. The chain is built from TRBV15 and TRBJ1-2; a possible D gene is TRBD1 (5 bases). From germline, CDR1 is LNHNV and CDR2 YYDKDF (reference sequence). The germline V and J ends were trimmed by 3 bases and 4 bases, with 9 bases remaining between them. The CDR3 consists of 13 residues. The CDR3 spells CATSSWGGYGYTF. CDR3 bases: TGTGCCACCAGCAGCTGGGGCGGCTATGGCTACACCTTC.

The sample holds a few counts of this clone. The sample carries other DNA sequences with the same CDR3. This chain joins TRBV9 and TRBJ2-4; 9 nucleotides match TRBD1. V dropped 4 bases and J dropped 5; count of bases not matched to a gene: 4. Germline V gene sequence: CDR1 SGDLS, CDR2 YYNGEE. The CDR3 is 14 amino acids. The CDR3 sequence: CASSPRTGENIQYF. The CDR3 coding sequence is TGTGCCAGCAGCCCGAGGACAGGGGAAAACATTCAGTACTTC.

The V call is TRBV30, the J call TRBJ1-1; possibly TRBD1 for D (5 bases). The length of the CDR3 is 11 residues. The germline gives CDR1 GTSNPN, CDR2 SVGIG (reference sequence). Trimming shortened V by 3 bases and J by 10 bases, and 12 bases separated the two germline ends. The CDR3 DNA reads TGTGCCTGGAGCGGAGGGAGGGGAGCTTTCTTT. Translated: CAWSGGRGAFF.

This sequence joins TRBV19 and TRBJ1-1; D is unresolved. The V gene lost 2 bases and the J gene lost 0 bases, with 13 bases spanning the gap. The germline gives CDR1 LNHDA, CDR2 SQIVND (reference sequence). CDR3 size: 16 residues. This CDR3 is CASSINQRGLNTEAFF. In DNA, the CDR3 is TGTGCCAGTAGTATAAATCAGCGAGGTCTGAACACTGAAGCTTTCTTT.

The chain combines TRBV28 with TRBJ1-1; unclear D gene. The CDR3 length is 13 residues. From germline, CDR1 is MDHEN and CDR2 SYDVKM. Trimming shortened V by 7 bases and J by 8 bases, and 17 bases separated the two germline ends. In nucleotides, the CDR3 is TGTGCCAGCACCACCGGCTCGGGAGGAGAAGCTTTCTTT. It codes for CASTTGSGGEAFF.

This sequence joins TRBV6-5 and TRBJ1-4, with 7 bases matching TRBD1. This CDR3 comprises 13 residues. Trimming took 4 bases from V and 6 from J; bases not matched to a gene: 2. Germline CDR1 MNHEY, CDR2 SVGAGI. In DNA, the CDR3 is TGTGCCAGCAGTTCCACAGGGGATGAAAAACTGTTTTTT. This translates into CASSSTGDEKLFF.

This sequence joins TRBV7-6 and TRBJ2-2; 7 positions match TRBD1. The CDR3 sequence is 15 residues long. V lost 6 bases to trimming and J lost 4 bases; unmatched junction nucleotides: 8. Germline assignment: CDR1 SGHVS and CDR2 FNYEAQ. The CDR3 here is CASRRSAGGTGELFF. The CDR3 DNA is TGTGCCAGCAGAAGAAGTGCAGGGGGCACCGGGGAGCTGTTTTTT.

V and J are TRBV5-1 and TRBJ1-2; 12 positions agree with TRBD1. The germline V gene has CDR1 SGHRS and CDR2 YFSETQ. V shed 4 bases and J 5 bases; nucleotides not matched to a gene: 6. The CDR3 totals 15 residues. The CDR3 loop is CASSPRDRGLYGYTF. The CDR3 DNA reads TGCGCCAGCAGCCCCCGGGACAGGGGGCTATATGGCTACACCTTC. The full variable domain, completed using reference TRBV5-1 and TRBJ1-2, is KAGVTQTPRYLIKTRGQQVTLSCSPISGHRSVSWYQQTPGQGLQFLFEYFSETQRNKGNFPGRFSGRQFSNSRSEMNVSTLELGDSALYLCASSPRDRGLYGYTFGSGTRLTVV.

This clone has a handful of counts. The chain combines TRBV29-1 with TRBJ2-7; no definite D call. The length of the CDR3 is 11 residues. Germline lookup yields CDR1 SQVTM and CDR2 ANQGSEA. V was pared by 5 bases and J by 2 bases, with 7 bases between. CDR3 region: CSVKAAYEQYF. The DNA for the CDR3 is TGCAGCGTTAAGGCGGCCTACGAGCAGTACTTC.

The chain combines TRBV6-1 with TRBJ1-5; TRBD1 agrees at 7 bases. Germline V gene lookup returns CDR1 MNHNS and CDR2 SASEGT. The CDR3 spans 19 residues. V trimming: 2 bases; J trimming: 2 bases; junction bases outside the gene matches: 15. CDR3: CASSEIRYTRQGGNQPQHF. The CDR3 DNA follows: TGTGCCAGCAGTGAAATCAGGTATACGAGACAGGGTGGCAATCAGCCCCAGCATTTT.

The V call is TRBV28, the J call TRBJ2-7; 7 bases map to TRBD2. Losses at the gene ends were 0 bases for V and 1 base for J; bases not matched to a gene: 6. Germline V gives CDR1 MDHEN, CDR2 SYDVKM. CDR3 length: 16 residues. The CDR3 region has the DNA TGTGCCAGCAGTTTATGGATAGCGGGCTCTTCCTACGAGCAGTACTTC. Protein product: CASSLWIAGSSYEQYF.

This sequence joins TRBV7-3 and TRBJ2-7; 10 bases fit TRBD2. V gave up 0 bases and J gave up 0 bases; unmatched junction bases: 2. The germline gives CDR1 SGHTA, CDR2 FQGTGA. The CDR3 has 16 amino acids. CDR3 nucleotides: TGTGCCAGCAGCTTAACAGCTAGCGGGGGCTCCTACGAGCAGTACTTC. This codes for CASSLTASGGSYEQYF.

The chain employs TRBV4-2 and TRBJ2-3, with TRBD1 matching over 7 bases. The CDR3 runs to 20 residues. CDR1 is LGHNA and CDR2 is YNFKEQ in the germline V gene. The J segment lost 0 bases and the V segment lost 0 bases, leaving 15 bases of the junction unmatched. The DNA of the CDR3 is TGTGCCAGCAGCCAAGATCAAGGGACAGTGCCTCCTACTAGCACAGATACGCAGTATTTT. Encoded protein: CASSQDQGTVPPTSTDTQYF.

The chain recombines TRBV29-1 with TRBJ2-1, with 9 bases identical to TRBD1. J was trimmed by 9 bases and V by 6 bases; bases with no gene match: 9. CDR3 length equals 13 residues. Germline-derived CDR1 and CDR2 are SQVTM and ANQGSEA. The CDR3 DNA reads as TGCAGCGTCGCCGGGACAGGGTTTCCTGAGCAGTTCTTC. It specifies CSVAGTGFPEQFF.